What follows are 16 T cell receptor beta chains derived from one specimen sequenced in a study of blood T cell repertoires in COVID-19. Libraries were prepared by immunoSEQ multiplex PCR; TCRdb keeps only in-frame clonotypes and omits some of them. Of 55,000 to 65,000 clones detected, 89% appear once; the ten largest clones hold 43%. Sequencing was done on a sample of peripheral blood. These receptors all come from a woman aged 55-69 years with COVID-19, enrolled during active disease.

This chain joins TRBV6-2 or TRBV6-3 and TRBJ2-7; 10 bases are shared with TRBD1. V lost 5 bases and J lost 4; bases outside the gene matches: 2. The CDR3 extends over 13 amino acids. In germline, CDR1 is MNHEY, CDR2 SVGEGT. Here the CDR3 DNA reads TGTGCCAGCAGTCGGGACAGGGGTTACGAGCAGTACTTC. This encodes CASSRDRGYEQYF.

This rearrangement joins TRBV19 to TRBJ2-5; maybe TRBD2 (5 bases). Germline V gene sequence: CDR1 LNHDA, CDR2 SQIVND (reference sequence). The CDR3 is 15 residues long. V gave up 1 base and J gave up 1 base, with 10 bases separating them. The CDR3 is CASSIVTGIQETQYF. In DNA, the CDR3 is TGTGCCAGTAGTATAGTAACGGGAATCCAAGAGACCCAGTACTTC. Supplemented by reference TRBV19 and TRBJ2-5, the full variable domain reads DGGITQSPKYLFRKEGQNVTLSCEQNLNHDAMYWYRQDPGQGLRLIYYSQIVNDFQKGDIAEGYSVSREKKESFPLTVTSAQKNPTAFYLCASSIVTGIQETQYFGPGTRLLVL.

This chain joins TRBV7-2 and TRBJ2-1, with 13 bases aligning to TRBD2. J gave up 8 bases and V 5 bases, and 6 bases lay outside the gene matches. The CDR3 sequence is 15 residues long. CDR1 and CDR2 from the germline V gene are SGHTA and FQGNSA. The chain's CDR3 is CASSKLAGGPHEQFF. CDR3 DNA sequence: TGTGCCAGCAGCAAACTAGCGGGAGGGCCCCATGAGCAGTTCTTC.

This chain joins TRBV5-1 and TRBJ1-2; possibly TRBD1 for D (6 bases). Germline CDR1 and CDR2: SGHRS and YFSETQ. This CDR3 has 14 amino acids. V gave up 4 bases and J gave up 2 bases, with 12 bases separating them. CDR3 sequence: CASSRPGQNYGYTF. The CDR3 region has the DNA TGCGCCAGCAGCCGACCGGGACAAAACTATGGCTACACCTTC.

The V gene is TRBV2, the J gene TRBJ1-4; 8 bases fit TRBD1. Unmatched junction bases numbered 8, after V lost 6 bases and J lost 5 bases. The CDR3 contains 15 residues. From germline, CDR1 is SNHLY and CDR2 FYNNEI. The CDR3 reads CASSYGTGANEKLFF. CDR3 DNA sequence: TGTGCCAGCAGCTATGGGACAGGAGCGAATGAAAAACTGTTTTTT.

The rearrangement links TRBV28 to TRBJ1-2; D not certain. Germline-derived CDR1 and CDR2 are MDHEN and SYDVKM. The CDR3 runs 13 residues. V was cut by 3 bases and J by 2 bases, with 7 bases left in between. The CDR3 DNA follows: TGTGCCAGCAGTTTGGTCAGAAACTATGGCTACACCTTC. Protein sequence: CASSLVRNYGYTF.

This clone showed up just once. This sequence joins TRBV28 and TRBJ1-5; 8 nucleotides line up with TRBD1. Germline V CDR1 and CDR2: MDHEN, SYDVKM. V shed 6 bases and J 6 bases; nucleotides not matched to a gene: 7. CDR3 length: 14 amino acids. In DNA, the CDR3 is TGTGCCAGCAGGGGGACAGGTGCTGGTCAGCCCCAGCATTTT. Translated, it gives CASRGTGAGQPQHF.

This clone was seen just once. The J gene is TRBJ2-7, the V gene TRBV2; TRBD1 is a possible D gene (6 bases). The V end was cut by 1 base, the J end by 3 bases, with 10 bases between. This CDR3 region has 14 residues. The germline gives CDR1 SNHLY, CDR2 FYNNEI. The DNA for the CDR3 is TGTGCCAGCAGTGAAGGCCGGACAGTCTACGAGCAGTACTTC. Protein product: CASSEGRTVYEQYF. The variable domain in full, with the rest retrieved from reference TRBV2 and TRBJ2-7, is EPEVTQTPSHQVTQMGQEVILRCVPISNHLYFYWYRQILGQKVEFLVSFYNNEISEKSEIFDDQFSVERPDGSNFTLKIRSTKLEDSAMYFCASSEGRTVYEQYFGPGTRLTVT.

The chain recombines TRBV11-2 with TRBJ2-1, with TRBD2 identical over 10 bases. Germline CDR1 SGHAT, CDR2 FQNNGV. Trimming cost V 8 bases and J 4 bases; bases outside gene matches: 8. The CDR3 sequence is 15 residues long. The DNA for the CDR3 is TGTGCCAGCTCCCCCCTAGCGGGAGAATACAATGAGCAGTTCTTC. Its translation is CASSPLAGEYNEQFF. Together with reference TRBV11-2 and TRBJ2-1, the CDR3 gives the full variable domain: EAGVAQSPRYKIIEKRQSVAFWCNPISGHATLYWYQQILGQGPKLLIQFQNNGVVDDSQLPKDRFSAERLKGVDSTLKIQPAKLEDSAVYLCASSPLAGEYNEQFFGPGTRLTVL.

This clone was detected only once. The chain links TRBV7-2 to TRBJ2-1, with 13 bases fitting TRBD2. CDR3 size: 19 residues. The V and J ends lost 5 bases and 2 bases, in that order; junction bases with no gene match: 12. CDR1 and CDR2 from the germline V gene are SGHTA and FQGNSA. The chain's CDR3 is CASSHPLTSGGAPYNEQFF. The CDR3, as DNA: TGTGCCAGCAGCCATCCGCTAACTAGCGGGGGGGCCCCCTACAATGAGCAGTTCTTC.

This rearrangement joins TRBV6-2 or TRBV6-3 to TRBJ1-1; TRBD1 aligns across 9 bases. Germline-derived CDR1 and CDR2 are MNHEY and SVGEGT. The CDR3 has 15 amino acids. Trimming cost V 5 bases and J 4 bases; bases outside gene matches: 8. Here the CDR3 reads CASSDDRGVFTEAFF. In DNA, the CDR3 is TGTGCCAGCAGTGACGACAGGGGGGTCTTCACTGAAGCTTTCTTT.

The CDR3 DNA is TGTGCCAGCAGCGGAGGTGTTGGCACAGATACGCAGTATTTT. Residues: CASSGGVGTDTQYF. This sequence joins TRBV11-3 and TRBJ2-3; tentatively, D is TRBD2 (5 bases). CDR1 is SGHNT and CDR2 is YENEEA in the germline V gene. Trimming took 5 bases from V and 1 from J, leaving 10 bases between them. The CDR3 covers 14 residues. Together with reference TRBV11-3 and TRBJ2-3, the CDR3 gives the full variable domain: EAGVVQSPRYKIIEKKQPVAFWCNPISGHNTLYWYLQNLGQGPELLIRYENEEAVDDSQLPKDRFSAERLKGVDSTLKIQPAELGDSAVYLCASSGGVGTDTQYFGPGTRLTVL.

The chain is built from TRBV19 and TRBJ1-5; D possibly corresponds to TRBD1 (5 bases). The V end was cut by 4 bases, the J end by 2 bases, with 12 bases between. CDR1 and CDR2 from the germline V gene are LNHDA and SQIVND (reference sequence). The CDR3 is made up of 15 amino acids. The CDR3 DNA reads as TGTGCCAGTAGTACCCCAGGGAAGGGCAATCAGCCCCAGCATTTT. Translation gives CASSTPGKGNQPQHF.

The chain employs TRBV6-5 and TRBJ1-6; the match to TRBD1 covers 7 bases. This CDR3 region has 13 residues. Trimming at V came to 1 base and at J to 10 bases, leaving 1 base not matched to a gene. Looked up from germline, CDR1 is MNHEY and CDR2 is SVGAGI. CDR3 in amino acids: CASSYYRGSPLHF. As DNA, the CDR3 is TGTGCCAGCAGTTACTACAGGGGATCACCCCTCCACTTT.

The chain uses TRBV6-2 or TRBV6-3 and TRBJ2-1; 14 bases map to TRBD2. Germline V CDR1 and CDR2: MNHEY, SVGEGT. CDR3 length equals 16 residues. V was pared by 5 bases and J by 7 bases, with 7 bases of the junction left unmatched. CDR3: CASSEGLAGVENEQFF. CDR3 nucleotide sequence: TGTGCCAGCAGTGAGGGACTAGCGGGGGTAGAGAATGAGCAGTTCTTC.

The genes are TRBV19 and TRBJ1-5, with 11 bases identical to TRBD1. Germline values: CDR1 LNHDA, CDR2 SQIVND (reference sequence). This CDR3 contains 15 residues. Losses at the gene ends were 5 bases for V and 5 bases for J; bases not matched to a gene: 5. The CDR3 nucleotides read TGTGCCAGTAGTCTTGGACAGGGGGCCGATCAGCCCCAGCATTTT. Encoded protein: CASSLGQGADQPQHF.